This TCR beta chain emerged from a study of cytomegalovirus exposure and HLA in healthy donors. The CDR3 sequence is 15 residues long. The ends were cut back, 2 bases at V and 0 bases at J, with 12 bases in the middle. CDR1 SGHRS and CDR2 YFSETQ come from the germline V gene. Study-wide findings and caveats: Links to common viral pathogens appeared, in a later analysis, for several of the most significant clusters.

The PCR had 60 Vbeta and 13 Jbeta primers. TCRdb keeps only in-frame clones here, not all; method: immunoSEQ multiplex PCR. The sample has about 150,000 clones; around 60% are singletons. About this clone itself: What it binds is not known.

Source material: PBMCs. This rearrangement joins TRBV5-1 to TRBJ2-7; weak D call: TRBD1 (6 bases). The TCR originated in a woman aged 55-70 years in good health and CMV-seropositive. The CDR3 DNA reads TGCGCCAGCAGCTTATCCACAGGGAACTCCTACGAGCAGTACTTC. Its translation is CASSLSTGNSYEQYF.